Below are 12 T cell receptor beta chains sequenced from a single sample in a study of STAT3 mutations in large granular lymphocyte leukemia (dated by TCRdb to between 2018 and 2020). The paper's findings and limits, for the study overall: At least one immunodominant TCRbeta clonotype was identified in every T-LGLL patient, and multiple immunodominant subclonotypes were identified in about half of the T-LGLL patients.

Library creation used the immunoSEQ multiplex PCR assay. TCRdb stores this immuneACCESS table with in-frame sequences only. Part of the clones is absent; in the studies checked, under half of the shortfall reflects unresolved V genes, and no reason is known for the rest. The table for this sample lists approximately 25,000 clones; less than 95% of them were counted only once. The ten top clones hold approximately 6% of the sample. Their target antigens are unknown. The sequencing sample was made of peripheral blood mononuclear cells. The receptors shown here come from a man aged 35 to 55 with T-cell large granular lymphocyte leukemia. Some clones in this sample may be carry-over from other donors' samples. The age is the age at diagnosis.

V is TRBV5-6 and J is TRBJ2-7; TRBD1 agrees at 8 bases. CDR1 is SGHDT and CDR2 is YYEEEE in the germline V gene. The CDR3 is made up of 17 amino acids. V lost 4 bases to trimming and J lost 1 base; unmatched junction nucleotides: 13. DNA of the CDR3: TGTGCCAGCAGCCATCGCCCCCGGACAGGGTTTTCCTACGAGCAGTACTTC. Its translation is CASSHRPRTGFSYEQYF. The variable domain in full, with the rest retrieved from reference TRBV5-6 and TRBJ2-7, is DAGVTQSPTHLIKTRGQQVTLRCSPKSGHDTVSWYQQALGQGPQFIFQYYEEEERQRGNFPDRFSGHQFPNYSSELNVNALLLGDSALYLCASSHRPRTGFSYEQYFGPGTRLTVT.

V and J are TRBV10-2 and TRBJ1-1; 9 bases are a match to TRBD1. This CDR3 is 14 amino acids long. V shed 2 bases, J shed 5 bases, and the junction held 3 bases outside the gene matches. CDR1 is WSHSY and CDR2 is SAAADI in the germline V gene. DNA for the CDR3: TGCGCCAGCAGTGAGCCTGGACAGGGGACTGAAGCTTTCTTT. Its translation is CASSEPGQGTEAFF.

The chain couples TRBV9 to TRBJ1-1; D gene ambiguous. Per the germline V gene, CDR1 is SGDLS and CDR2 is YYNGEE. The CDR3 is 13 amino acids. V lost 2 bases to trimming and J lost 3 bases, with 8 bases between them. Written as DNA, the CDR3 is TGTGCCAGCAGCGTTGCTCCTGACACTGAAGCTTTCTTT. Translating it yields CASSVAPDTEAFF.

The CDR3 region is CASSSNRGPGETQYF. In DNA, the CDR3 is TGTGCCAGCTCGTCAAACAGGGGGCCGGGGGAGACCCAGTACTTC. J is TRBJ2-5 and V is TRBV18, with 9 nucleotides matching TRBD1. V shed 6 bases, J shed 5 bases, and the junction held 10 bases outside the gene matches. The CDR3 sequence is 15 residues long. The germline V gene has CDR1 KGHSH and CDR2 LQKENI.

The rearrangement links TRBV29-1 to TRBJ2-1; D uncertain. Trimming removed 3 bases from V and 0 bases from J, with 12 bases in between. This CDR3 is built from 15 residues. Germline V CDR1 and CDR2: SQVTM, ANQGSEA. CDR3 nucleotides: TGCAGCGTTGATTTTCCCCAGAGCTCCTACAATGAGCAGTTCTTC. It yields the protein CSVDFPQSSYNEQFF.

The CDR3 DNA is TGCGCCAGCAGCTACGGGACAGGGGGGGCCAACACTGAAGCTTTCTTT. Its translation: CASSYGTGGANTEAFF. The gene calls are TRBV5-1 and TRBJ1-1, with TRBD1 matching 11 bases. The V gene's germline CDR1 is SGHRS and CDR2 YFSETQ. CDR3 length: 16 amino acids. With V trimmed by 3 bases and J by 2 bases, 6 bases remained unmatched.

About this clone itself: In the same sample, other DNA sequences code for this CDR3. The genes are TRBV5-1 and TRBJ1-1, with D unclear. The CDR3 contains 12 residues. Germline V gene lookup returns CDR1 SGHRS and CDR2 YFSETQ. Trimming removed 7 bases at V and 1 base at J, with 8 bases between. The CDR3 region is CASRTENTEAFF. CDR3 coding DNA: TGCGCCAGCCGGACGGAGAACACTGAAGCTTTCTTT.

This clone was detected only once. The V and J genes are TRBV6-1 and TRBJ1-6; D unclear. The V and J ends lost 1 base and 7 bases respectively, with 14 bases between them. This CDR3 region has 16 residues. The germline V gene has CDR1 MNHNS and CDR2 SASEGT. CDR3 coding DNA: TGTGCCAGCAGTGAAGTGGACTTTTCCTCCAATTCACCCCTCCACTTT. Translation: CASSEVDFSSNSPLHF.

The chain recombines TRBV5-1 with TRBJ2-5; 7 bases match TRBD1. The ends lost 4 bases at V and 5 bases at J; junction bases unmatched: 8. Germline values: CDR1 SGHRS, CDR2 YFSETQ. The CDR3 sequence is 14 residues long. CDR3 protein: CASSHEGAVETQYF. The CDR3 nucleotides are TGCGCCAGCAGCCACGAGGGGGCAGTGGAGACCCAGTACTTC.

V and J are TRBV27 and TRBJ2-7; possible D gene TRBD2, 5 bases. Deletions cut 8 bases from V and 5 bases from J, with 13 bases between. This CDR3 contains 12 residues. The germline CDR1 and CDR2 sequences are MNHEY and SMNVEV (reference sequence). The CDR3 DNA reads as TGTGCCAGCGCCGGGGTTGATCACGAGCAGTACTTC. It specifies CASAGVDHEQYF.

This chain joins TRBV7-2 and TRBJ1-2; D may be TRBD1 (5 bases). The CDR3 has 13 residues. Germline V gives CDR1 SGHTA, CDR2 FQGNSA. V lost 1 base to trimming and J lost 8 bases, with 11 bases between them. The CDR3 coding sequence is TGTGCCAGCAGCTTAGGGGGGACGGAGGGCTACACCTTC. It yields the protein CASSLGGTEGYTF.

The rearrangement joins TRBV2 to TRBJ1-5, with TRBD1 identical over 7 bases. With V trimmed by 4 bases and J by 2 bases, 2 bases remained unmatched. The CDR3 consists of 14 residues. Germline loops: CDR1 SNHLY, CDR2 FYNNEI. The CDR3 nucleotides read TGTGCCAGCAGTGGAACAGGGGGCAATCAGCCCCAGCATTTT. It is translated as CASSGTGGNQPQHF.